These 23 T cell receptor beta chains originate from one sample sequenced in a study of T-cell memory formation after mild COVID-19. TCRdb used MiXCR to reprocess the 5' RACE reads, holding one entry per CDR3 protein. The sample gives over 130,000 distinct CDR3 sequences, 14% to 15% of which show up once; roughly 28% is in the top ten. The sequencing input was PBMCs or a T cell subset sorted from them (not recorded which). Receptor source: an adult woman who had mild COVID-19 (a few samples of this study predate the infection). Cell type and time point are not known.

This clonotype was detected a few times. The chain couples TRBV27 to TRBJ2-1; 7 nucleotides match TRBD2. This CDR3 has 13 residues. J lost 5 bases, V lost 4 bases, and 2 bases had no gene match. CDR1 and CDR2 from the germline V gene are MNHEY and SMNVEV (reference sequence). DNA of the CDR3: TGTGCCAGCAGTTGGGGAGGGAACAATGAGCAGTTCTTC. As protein: CASSWGGNNEQFF.

This clonotype has at least ten counts. V gene TRBV11-3 combines with J gene TRBJ2-7; 15 positions agree with TRBD2. This CDR3 contains 17 residues. With V trimmed by 5 bases and J by 3 bases, 8 bases remained unmatched. Germline lookup yields CDR1 SGHNT and CDR2 YENEEA. The CDR3 DNA reads as TGTGCCAGCAGCGCAAGGGGACTAGCGGGAGGAAGCTACGAGCAGTACTTC. Translation: CASSARGLAGGSYEQYF.

This chain joins TRBV4-1 and TRBJ1-5, with D perhaps TRBD1 (6 bases). CDR1 is MGHRA, CDR2 YSYEKL, per germline. V was clipped by 0 bases and J by 6 bases, with 12 bases between them. The CDR3 has 15 residues. CDR3 amino acids: CASSQDREGGQPQHF. In nucleotides, the CDR3 is TGCGCCAGCAGCCAAGACAGGGAAGGGGGTCAGCCCCAGCATTTT.

This clonotype occurred many times. V gene TRBV7-6 combines with J gene TRBJ1-2; 7 bases are shared with TRBD1. V trimming: 6 bases; J trimming: 3 bases; junction bases outside the gene matches: 4. The CDR3 loop spans 13 amino acids. Germline CDR1 and CDR2: SGHVS and FNYEAQ. The DNA of the CDR3 is TGTGCCAGCAGTTCCGACAGGGACTATGGCTACACCTTC. Its protein is CASSSDRDYGYTF.

The gene calls are TRBV12-5 and TRBJ2-1; 11 nucleotides line up with TRBD2. Germline lookup yields CDR1 LGHNT and CDR2 FRNRAP. Trimming cost V 5 bases and J 6 bases; bases outside gene matches: 9. CDR3 size: 16 residues. For the CDR3, the DNA is TGTGCTAGTGGTGACTTAGCGGGAGGGCCACGCAATGAGCAGTTCTTC. It is translated as CASGDLAGGPRNEQFF.

This clonotype occurred many times. V gene TRBV11-2 combines with J gene TRBJ1-1; D not certain. CDR1 is SGHAT and CDR2 is FQNNGV in the germline V gene. The length of the CDR3 is 13 residues. V lost 0 bases, J lost 1 base, and 3 bases lay in between. The CDR3 reads CASSLEGNTEAFF. The DNA of the CDR3 is TGTGCCAGCAGCTTAGAGGGGAACACTGAAGCTTTCTTT.

Only a few counts were recorded for this clonotype. The chain combines TRBV24-1 with TRBJ2-1, with 8 positions matching TRBD2. This CDR3 is built from 18 residues. The V gene end was trimmed by 12 bases and the J gene end by 0 bases; junction bases not matched to a gene: 18. Germline CDR1 and CDR2: KGHDR and SFDVKD. CDR3 nucleotide sequence: TGTGCCGTCGGGAATCCCGGGCTAGCGGGCGCCTCCTACAATGAGCAGTTCTTC. Translation: CAVGNPGLAGASYNEQFF.

The chain joins TRBV9 to TRBJ2-1; tentatively, D is TRBD2 (7 bases). The CDR3 length is 16 residues. Germline lookup yields CDR1 SGDLS and CDR2 YYNGEE. V was pared by 3 bases and J by 7 bases, with 20 bases between. DNA of the CDR3: TGTGCCAGCAGCGGACAACGGGGGGCCCAGGGGAATGAGCAGTTCTTC. It yields the protein CASSGQRGAQGNEQFF.

This clonotype was found many times. The rearrangement uses TRBV5-1 and TRBJ2-7; possibly TRBD1 for D (5 bases). The CDR3 totals 15 residues. The V end lost 0 bases, the J end lost 2 bases, and 12 bases lay between the germline ends. The germline gives CDR1 SGHRS, CDR2 YFSETQ. The CDR3 is CASSLDLGQTYEQYF. The CDR3 DNA reads as TGCGCCAGCAGCTTGGACCTTGGACAAACCTACGAGCAGTACTTC.

The gene calls are TRBV29-1 and TRBJ2-3, with D tentatively TRBD2 (5 bases). Trimming removed 7 bases at V and 0 bases at J, with 17 bases between. CDR1 is SQVTM and CDR2 is ANQGSEA in the germline V gene. This CDR3 comprises 15 residues. The CDR3 protein is CSGSTSGGSTDTQYF. For the CDR3, the DNA is TGCAGCGGCTCAACCTCAGGAGGAAGCACAGATACGCAGTATTTT.

The sample holds a few counts of this clonotype. The chain has TRBV15 and TRBJ2-5; weak D call: TRBD2 (6 bases). This CDR3 comprises 15 residues. Germline loops: CDR1 LNHNV, CDR2 YYDKDF (reference sequence). V gave up 1 base and J gave up 5 bases, with 14 bases separating them. CDR3 loop: CATSRALRGRETQYF. CDR3 DNA sequence: TGTGCCACCAGCAGAGCCCTACGTGGGAGGGAGACCCAGTACTTC.

The chain links TRBV7-2 to TRBJ1-1, with no clear D. The CDR3 is made up of 13 amino acids. The V and J ends lost 4 bases and 2 bases respectively, with 8 bases between them. From germline, CDR1 is SGHTA and CDR2 FQGNSA. The CDR3 sequence: CASSCGLNTEAFF. CDR3 sequence (DNA): TGTGCCAGCAGCTGCGGACTTAACACTGAAGCTTTCTTT.

In its sample, this clonotype was seen a few times. The gene calls are TRBV4-1 and TRBJ2-7; 10 bases fit TRBD2. The trim removed 0 bases at V and 5 bases at J, leaving 7 bases unmatched. Looked up from germline, CDR1 is MGHRA and CDR2 is YSYEKL. The CDR3 is 16 residues long. This CDR3 is CASSQDSGGAAHEQYF. In DNA, the CDR3 is TGCGCCAGCAGCCAAGACAGCGGGGGGGCCGCCCACGAGCAGTACTTC.

For the CDR3, the DNA is TGTGCCAGCAGCTTGGACGGGGGACTAGCGGGACAAGGGGAAGAGACCCAGTACTTC. It is translated as CASSLDGGLAGQGEETQYF. J is TRBJ2-5 and V is TRBV5-4; TRBD2 matches at 13 bases. Trimming took 0 bases from V and 3 from J; bases not matched to a gene: 11. The germline V gene encodes CDR1 SGHNT and CDR2 YYREEE (reference sequence). The length of the CDR3 is 19 residues.

About this clonotype itself: Its ends do not fully match the called genes, so a read error is possible. The chain carries TRBV4-2 and TRBJ2-7; TRBD2 agrees at 7 bases. Germline CDR1 is LGHNA and CDR2 is YNFKEQ. The length of the CDR3 is 15 residues. CDR3 protein: CASTQDYGRSYEQYF. CDR3 DNA sequence: TGTGCCAGCACCCAAGATTACGGGAGGTCCTACGAGCAGTACTTC.

The sample holds one count of this clonotype. The chain combines TRBV24-1 with TRBJ2-3; 11 bases line up with TRBD2. The CDR3 is made up of 19 amino acids. Losses at the gene ends were 4 bases for V and 4 bases for J; bases not matched to a gene: 15. CDR1 is KGHDR and CDR2 is SFDVKD in the germline V gene. CDR3: CATSDLLAGDDLNSDTQYF. The CDR3, as DNA: TGTGCCACCAGTGACCTACTAGCGGGGGACGACCTTAATTCAGATACGCAGTATTTT.

As concerns this clonotype: At one of its ends the junction is not consistent with the germline gene, which may arise from a read error. The genes are TRBV4-1 and TRBJ2-1; TRBD2 matches at 7 bases. The V gene's germline CDR1 is MGHRA and CDR2 YSYEKL. The CDR3 contains 14 residues. CDR3 in DNA: TGCGCCAGCAGCCAGATCGGGGACTACACTGAGCAGTTCTTC. Residues: CASSQIGDYTEQFF.

The rearrangement uses TRBV12-3 or TRBV12-4 and TRBJ2-5, with 14 nucleotides matching TRBD2. Losses at the gene ends were 8 bases for V and 5 bases for J; bases not matched to a gene: 7. The CDR3 has 15 residues. The CDR3 DNA sequence: TGTGCCAGCCTTCGGACTAGCGGGGGGTGGGAGACCCAGTACTTC. The encoded protein is CASLRTSGGWETQYF.

Note on this clonotype: A junction boundary mismatches the germline segment, possibly from a read error. The chain is built from TRBV27 and TRBJ2-5; 13 bases map to TRBD2. The CDR3 extends over 16 amino acids. Looked up from germline, CDR1 is MNHEY and CDR2 is SMNVEV (reference sequence). CDR3 residues: CASSPLIGLAGEAQYF. The CDR3 DNA reads as TGTGCCAGCAGTCCATTAATCGGACTAGCGGGAGAGGCCCAGTACTTC.

This clonotype was seen only a few times. This rearrangement joins TRBV5-1 to TRBJ2-1, with TRBD2 matching 11 bases. Trimming cost V 3 bases and J 8 bases; bases outside gene matches: 10. CDR1 is SGHRS and CDR2 is YFSETQ in the germline V gene. CDR3 length: 16 amino acids. Written as DNA, the CDR3 is TGCGCCAGCAGCTCGGGACTAGCGGCAGGTGAGGATGAGCAGTTCTTC. Translated, it gives CASSSGLAAGEDEQFF. The full variable domain, its missing parts supplied by reference TRBV5-1 and TRBJ2-1, is KAGVTQTPRYLIKTRGQQVTLSCSPISGHRSVSWYQQTPGQGLQFLFEYFSETQRNKGNFPGRFSGRQFSNSRSEMNVSTLELGDSALYLCASSSGLAAGEDEQFFGPGTRLTVL.

The chain recombines TRBV7-9 with TRBJ2-7, with D perhaps TRBD1 (6 bases). In germline, CDR1 is SEHNR, CDR2 FQNEAQ (reference sequence). V lost 1 base to trimming and J lost 3 bases, with 13 bases between them. CDR3 length equals 15 residues. The chain's CDR3 is CASSLVTGLYYEQYF. For the CDR3, the DNA is TGTGCCAGCAGCTTAGTAACAGGGTTATACTACGAGCAGTACTTC.

This clonotype was picked up one time. The genes are TRBV11-2 and TRBJ2-7; 7 bases align to TRBD1. Trimming took 5 bases from V and 3 from J; bases not matched to a gene: 10. The CDR3 runs 15 residues. CDR1 is SGHAT and CDR2 is FQNNGV in the germline V gene. In DNA form, the CDR3 reads TGTGCCAGCAGCCACCCAGGACAGGCCGTCTACGAGCAGTACTTC. It specifies CASSHPGQAVYEQYF.

The chain recombines TRBV10-3 with TRBJ2-5, with D perhaps TRBD2 (6 bases). There are 13 residues in the CDR3. The germline V and J ends were trimmed by 6 bases and 3 bases, with 11 bases remaining between them. Germline assignment: CDR1 ENHRY and CDR2 SYGVKD. Here the CDR3 reads CAIRPGLEETQYF. The CDR3 DNA reads TGTGCCATCAGGCCGGGACTCGAAGAGACCCAGTACTTC.